The 12 T cell receptor beta chains in this list originate from one sample, sequenced in a study of blood T cell repertoires in COVID-19 (TCRdb year 2020). Libraries came from the immunoSEQ multiplex PCR assay. TCRdb's version of the immuneACCESS table is confined to in-frame rearrangements and falls short of the full clone set. An unresolved V gene accounts for under half of the shortfall where checked; the remainder is of unknown origin. Counted in this sample were almost 250,000 clones; around 88% of them appeared once. 5% to 7% of the sample is held by the ten biggest clonotypes. The sequenced material came from peripheral blood. Receptors originate from a woman aged 80 or over with COVID-19, enrolled during active disease.

The V and J genes are TRBV7-6 and TRBJ2-1, with D perhaps TRBD2 (5 bases). Per the germline V gene, CDR1 is SGHVS and CDR2 is FNYEAQ. V was pared by 1 base and J by 8 bases, with 15 bases between. CDR3 length: 15 amino acids. The CDR3 here is CASSLVWSSADEQFF. The CDR3 DNA sequence: TGTGCCAGCAGCTTAGTCTGGAGTAGCGCGGATGAGCAGTTCTTC.

The genes are TRBV7-9 and TRBJ1-3; D possibly corresponds to TRBD1 (5 bases). Germline V gene data show CDR1 as SEHNR and CDR2 as FQNEAQ (reference sequence). Trimming removed 2 bases at V and 1 base at J, with 9 bases between. The CDR3 is 15 residues long. The CDR3 DNA reads TGTGCCAGCAGCTTAAGCTCAGGGTCTGGAAACACCATATATTTT. This encodes CASSLSSGSGNTIYF.

The chain employs TRBV18 and TRBJ1-3; TRBD1 might be the D (5 bases). CDR3 length equals 16 residues. The V end was cut by 2 bases, the J end by 0 bases, with 11 bases between. The germline V gene has CDR1 KGHSH and CDR2 LQKENI. This CDR3 reads CASSPTQGSSGNTIYF. CDR3 bases: TGTGCCAGCTCACCAACTCAGGGCAGCTCTGGAAACACCATATATTTT. Variable domain in full (rest from reference TRBV18 and TRBJ1-3): NAGVMQNPRHLVRRRGQEARLRCSPMKGHSHVYWYRQLPEEGLKFMVYLQKENIIDESGMPKERFSAEFPKEGPSILRIQQVVRGDSAAYFCASSPTQGSSGNTIYFGEGSWLTVV.

The chain is built from TRBV7-4 and TRBJ2-3; 8 nucleotides line up with TRBD1. The CDR3 runs to 18 residues. Trimming at V came to 5 bases and at J to 6 bases, leaving 19 bases not matched to a gene. The germline gives CDR1 SGHVT, CDR2 SQSDAQ. CDR3 amino acids: CASSAPPWVGTGCDTQYF. In DNA, the CDR3 is TGTGCCAGCAGCGCCCCCCCGTGGGTAGGGACAGGCTGCGATACGCAGTATTTT.

The rearrangement joins TRBV3-1 (or the pseudogene TRBV3-2) to TRBJ2-5; 10 nucleotides line up with TRBD2. CDR3 length: 15 residues. Germline V gene data show CDR1 as LGHDT and CDR2 as YNNKEL (reference sequence). J gave up 5 bases and V 4 bases, and 7 bases lay outside the gene matches. The CDR3, as DNA: TGTGCCAGCAGCCGACGGACTAGCGGAGGGGAGACCCAGTACTTC. Translating gives CASSRRTSGGETQYF.

The V gene is TRBV5-1, the J gene TRBJ2-3; D gene ambiguous. Germline assignment: CDR1 SGHRS and CDR2 YFSETQ. Trimming removed 0 bases from V and 1 base from J, with 6 bases in between. CDR3 size: 14 residues. CDR3 DNA: TGCGCCAGCAGCTTGGGACACCGCACAGATACGCAGTATTTT. It codes for CASSLGHRTDTQYF.

The rearrangement links TRBV6-2 or TRBV6-3 to TRBJ1-4; tentatively, D is TRBD1 (6 bases). V was cut by 6 bases and J by 7 bases, with 18 bases left in between. The CDR3 consists of 15 residues. Germline V lookup: CDR1 MNHEY, CDR2 SVGEGT. The DNA for the CDR3 is TGTGCCAGCAGCCCTCAGAGGCGGGGGGCTGAAAAACTGTTTTTT. Protein: CASSPQRRGAEKLFF.

The chain carries TRBV27 and TRBJ2-7; 7 nucleotides match TRBD2. Per germline, CDR1 MNHEY and CDR2 SMNVEV (reference sequence). CDR3 length: 15 residues. V dropped 5 bases and J dropped 2; count of bases not matched to a gene: 9. CDR3 amino acids: CASSMTGTNTYEQYF. The CDR3 coding sequence is TGTGCCAGCAGTATGACCGGGACTAATACCTACGAGCAGTACTTC.

The V gene is TRBV6-5, the J gene TRBJ1-2, with D perhaps matching TRBD1 (6 bases). The CDR3 is 15 residues long. The V end lost 3 bases, the J end lost 7 bases, and 18 bases lay between the germline ends. Germline V gives CDR1 MNHEY, CDR2 SVGAGI. The CDR3 DNA is TGTGCCAGCAGTTATGGGGGTAACAGGGAAGGTGGCTACACCTTC. The encoded protein is CASSYGGNREGGYTF.

The rearrangement joins TRBV7-9 to TRBJ2-2, with a weak D call TRBD2 (7 bases). Germline V gene data show CDR1 as SEHNR and CDR2 as FQNEAQ (reference sequence). This CDR3 has 14 amino acids. Trimming removed 4 bases from V and 6 bases from J, with 12 bases in between. The CDR3 DNA reads TGTGCCAGCAGCTCCCGAGGGGGGGCCGGGGAGCTGTTTTTT. It encodes CASSSRGGAGELFF.

The CDR3 protein is CASSQGLQDSPLHF. The CDR3 DNA reads TGTGCCAGCAGCCAAGGCCTCCAGGATTCACCCCTCCACTTT. This chain uses TRBV3-1 (or the pseudogene TRBV3-2) with TRBJ1-6; D is undetermined. V gave up 1 base and J gave up 8 bases, with 9 bases separating them. The CDR3 length is 14 residues. Germline V CDR1 and CDR2: LGHDT, YNNKEL (reference sequence).

V is TRBV30 and J is TRBJ2-3, with D perhaps TRBD2 (6 bases). The CDR3 has 13 residues. The V end was cut by 7 bases, the J end by 4 bases, with 15 bases between. Germline V CDR1 and CDR2: GTSNPN, SVGIG (reference sequence). CDR3 sequence reads: CAFTSSQADTQYF. The CDR3 bases are TGTGCCTTCACTAGCAGCCAGGCAGATACGCAGTATTTT.